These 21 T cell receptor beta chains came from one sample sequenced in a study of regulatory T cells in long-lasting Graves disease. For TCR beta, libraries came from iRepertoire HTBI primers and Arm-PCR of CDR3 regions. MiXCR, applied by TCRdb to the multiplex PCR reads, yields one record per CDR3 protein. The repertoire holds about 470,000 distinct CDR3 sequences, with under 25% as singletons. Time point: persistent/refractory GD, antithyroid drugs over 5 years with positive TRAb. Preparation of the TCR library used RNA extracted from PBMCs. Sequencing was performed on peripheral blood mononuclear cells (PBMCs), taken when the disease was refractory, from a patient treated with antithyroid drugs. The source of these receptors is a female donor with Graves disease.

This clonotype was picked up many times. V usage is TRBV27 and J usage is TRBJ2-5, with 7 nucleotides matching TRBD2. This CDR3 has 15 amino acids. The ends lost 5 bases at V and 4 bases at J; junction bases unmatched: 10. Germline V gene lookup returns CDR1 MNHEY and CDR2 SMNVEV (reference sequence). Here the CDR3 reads CASSKPGLAGETQYF. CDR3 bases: TGTGCCAGCAGTAAACCCGGGTTAGCGGGAGAGACCCAGTACTTC.

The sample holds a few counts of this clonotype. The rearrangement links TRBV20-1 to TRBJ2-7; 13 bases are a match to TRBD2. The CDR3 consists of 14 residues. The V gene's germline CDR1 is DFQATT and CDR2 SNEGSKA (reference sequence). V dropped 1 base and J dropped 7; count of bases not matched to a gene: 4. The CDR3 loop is CSARGLAGGGEQYF. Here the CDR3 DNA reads TGCAGTGCTAGAGGACTAGCGGGAGGAGGTGAGCAGTACTTC.

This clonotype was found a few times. The chain's CDR3 is CASSIPGQGYEQYF. CDR3 coding DNA: TGTGCCAGCAGCATTCCGGGACAGGGCTACGAGCAGTACTTC. The chain has TRBV7-9 and TRBJ2-7; TRBD1 matches at 9 bases. V trimming: 5 bases; J trimming: 3 bases; junction bases outside the gene matches: 5. This CDR3 spans 14 amino acids. Germline CDR1 reads SEHNR; CDR2 reads FQNEAQ (reference sequence).

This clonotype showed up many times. The CDR3 nucleotides are TGTGCCAGCAGTTACTCTACTAGCGGGAGAACGGCCAAAAACATTCAGTACTTC. Its translation is CASSYSTSGRTAKNIQYF. The genes are TRBV6-5 and TRBJ2-4; the match to TRBD2 covers 11 bases. CDR3 length: 18 amino acids. The ends lost 0 bases at V and 1 base at J; junction bases unmatched: 5. Germline CDR1 reads MNHEY; CDR2 reads SVGAGI.

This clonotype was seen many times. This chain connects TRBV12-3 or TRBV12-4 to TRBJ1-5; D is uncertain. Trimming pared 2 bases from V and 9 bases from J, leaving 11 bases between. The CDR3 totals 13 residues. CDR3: CASSLTRSGPQHF. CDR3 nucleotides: TGTGCCAGCAGTTTAACGCGGTCGGGGCCCCAGCATTTT.

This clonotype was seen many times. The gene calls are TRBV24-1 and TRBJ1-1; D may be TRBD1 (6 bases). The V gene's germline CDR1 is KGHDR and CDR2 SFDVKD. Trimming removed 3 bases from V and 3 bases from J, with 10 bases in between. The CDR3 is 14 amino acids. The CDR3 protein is CATSDPGAYTEAFF. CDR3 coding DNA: TGTGCCACCAGTGATCCGGGGGCTTACACTGAAGCTTTCTTT.

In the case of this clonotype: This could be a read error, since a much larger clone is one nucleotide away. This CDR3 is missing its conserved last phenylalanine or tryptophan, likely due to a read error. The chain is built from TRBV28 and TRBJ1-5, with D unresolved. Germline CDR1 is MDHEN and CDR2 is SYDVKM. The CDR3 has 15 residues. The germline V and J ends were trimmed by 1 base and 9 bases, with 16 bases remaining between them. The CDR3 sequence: CASSLFGRRESPQHS. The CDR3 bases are TGTGCCAGCAGTTTATTCGGGAGAAGGGAATCGCCCCAGCATTCT.

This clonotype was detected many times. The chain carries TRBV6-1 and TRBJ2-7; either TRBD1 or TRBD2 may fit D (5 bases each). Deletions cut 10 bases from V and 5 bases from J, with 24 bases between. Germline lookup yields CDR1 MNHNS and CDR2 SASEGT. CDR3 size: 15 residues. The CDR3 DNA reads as TGTGCCACGTGGGCCCCGGGACGGGCAACTGACGAGCAGTACTTC. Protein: CATWAPGRATDEQYF.

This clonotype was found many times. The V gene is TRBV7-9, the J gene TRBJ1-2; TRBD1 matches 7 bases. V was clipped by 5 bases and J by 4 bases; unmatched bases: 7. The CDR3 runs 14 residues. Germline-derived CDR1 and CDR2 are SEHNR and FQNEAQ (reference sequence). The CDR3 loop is CASSPGTAGYGYTF. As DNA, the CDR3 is TGTGCCAGCAGCCCAGGGACAGCCGGCTATGGCTACACCTTC.

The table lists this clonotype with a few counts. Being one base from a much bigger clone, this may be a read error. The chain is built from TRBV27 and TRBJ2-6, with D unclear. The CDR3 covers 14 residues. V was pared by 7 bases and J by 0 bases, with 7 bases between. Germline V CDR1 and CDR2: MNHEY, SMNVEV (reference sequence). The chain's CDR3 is CASTWTSGANVLTF. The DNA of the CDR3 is TGTGCCAGCACCTGGACCTCTGGGGCCAACGTCCTGACTTTC.

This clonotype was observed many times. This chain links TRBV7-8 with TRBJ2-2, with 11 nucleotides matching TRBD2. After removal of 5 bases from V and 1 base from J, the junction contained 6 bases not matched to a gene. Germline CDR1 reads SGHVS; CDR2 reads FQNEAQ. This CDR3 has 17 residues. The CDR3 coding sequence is TGTGCCAGCAGCCCTACCACTAGCGGGAGGAACACCGGGGAGCTGTTTTTT. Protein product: CASSPTTSGRNTGELFF.

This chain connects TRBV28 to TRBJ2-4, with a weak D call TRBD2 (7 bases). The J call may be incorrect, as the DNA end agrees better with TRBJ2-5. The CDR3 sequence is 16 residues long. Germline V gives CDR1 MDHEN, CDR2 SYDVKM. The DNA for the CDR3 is TGTGCCAGCAGTTTACGGGGGGCAGGGATAAGGGAGACCCAGTACTTC. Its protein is CASSLRGAGIRETQYF.

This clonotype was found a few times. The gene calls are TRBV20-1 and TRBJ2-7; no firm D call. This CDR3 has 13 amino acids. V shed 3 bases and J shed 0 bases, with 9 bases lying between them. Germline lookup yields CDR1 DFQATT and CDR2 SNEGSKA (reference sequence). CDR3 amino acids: CSASPQPSYEQYF. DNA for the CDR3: TGCAGTGCTAGTCCCCAGCCCTCCTACGAGCAGTACTTC.

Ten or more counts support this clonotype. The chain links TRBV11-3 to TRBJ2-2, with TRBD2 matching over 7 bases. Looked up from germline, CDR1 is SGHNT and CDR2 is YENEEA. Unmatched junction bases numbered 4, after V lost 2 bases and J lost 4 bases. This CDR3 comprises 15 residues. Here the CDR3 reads CASSLSRGGTGELFF. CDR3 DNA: TGTGCCAGCAGCTTATCTCGCGGGGGCACCGGGGAGCTGTTTTTT.

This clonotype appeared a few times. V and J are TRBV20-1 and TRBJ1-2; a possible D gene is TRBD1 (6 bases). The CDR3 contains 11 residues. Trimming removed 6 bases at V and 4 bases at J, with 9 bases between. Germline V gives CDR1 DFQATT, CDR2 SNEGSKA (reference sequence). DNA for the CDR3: TGCAGTGCCGAGACAGGCTATGGCTACACCTTC. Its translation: CSAETGYGYTF.

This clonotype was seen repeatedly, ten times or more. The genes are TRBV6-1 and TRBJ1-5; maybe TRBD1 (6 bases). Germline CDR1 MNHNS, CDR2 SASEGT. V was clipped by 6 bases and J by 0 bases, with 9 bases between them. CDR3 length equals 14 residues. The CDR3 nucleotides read TGTGCCAGCAGCGAGGGGGGTAGCAATCAGCCCCAGCATTTT. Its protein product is CASSEGGSNQPQHF.

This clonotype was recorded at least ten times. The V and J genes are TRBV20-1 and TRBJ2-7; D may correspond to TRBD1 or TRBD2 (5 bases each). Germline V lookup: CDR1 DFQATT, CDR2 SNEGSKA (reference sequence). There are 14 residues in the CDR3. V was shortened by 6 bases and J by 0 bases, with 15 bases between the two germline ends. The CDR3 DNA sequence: TGCAGTGCGGGGACGCTCGAGAGCTCCTACGAGCAGTACTTC. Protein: CSAGTLESSYEQYF.

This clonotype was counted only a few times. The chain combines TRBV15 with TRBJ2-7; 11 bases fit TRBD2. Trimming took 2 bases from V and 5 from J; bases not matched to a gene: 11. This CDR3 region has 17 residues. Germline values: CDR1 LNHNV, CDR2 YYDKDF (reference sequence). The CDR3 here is CATSRLRSSGRTDEQYF. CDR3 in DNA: TGTGCCACCAGCAGACTTAGATCTAGCGGGAGGACGGACGAGCAGTACTTC.

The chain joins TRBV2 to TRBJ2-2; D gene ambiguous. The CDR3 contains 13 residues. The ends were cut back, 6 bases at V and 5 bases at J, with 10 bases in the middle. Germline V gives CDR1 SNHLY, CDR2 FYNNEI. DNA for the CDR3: TGTGCCAGCAGGACTCGGAAAACCGGGGAGCTGTTTTTT. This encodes CASRTRKTGELFF. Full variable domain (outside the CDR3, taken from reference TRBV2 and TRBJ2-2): EPEVTQTPSHQVTQMGQEVILRCVPISNHLYFYWYRQILGQKVEFLVSFYNNEISEKSEIFDDQFSVERPDGSNFTLKIRSTKLEDSAMYFCASRTRKTGELFFGEGSRLTVL.

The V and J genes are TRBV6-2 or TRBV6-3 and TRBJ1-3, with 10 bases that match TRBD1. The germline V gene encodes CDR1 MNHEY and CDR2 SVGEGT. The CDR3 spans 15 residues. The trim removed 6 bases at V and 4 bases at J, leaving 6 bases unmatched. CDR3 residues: CASRQGQGRGNTIYF. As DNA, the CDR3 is TGTGCCAGCAGACAGGGACAGGGGCGAGGAAACACCATATATTTT.

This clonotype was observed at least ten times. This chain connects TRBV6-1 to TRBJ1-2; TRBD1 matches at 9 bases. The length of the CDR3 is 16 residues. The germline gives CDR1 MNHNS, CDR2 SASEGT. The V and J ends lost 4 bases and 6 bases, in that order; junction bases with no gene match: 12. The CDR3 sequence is CASSATGDRAFDGYTF. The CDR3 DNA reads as TGTGCCAGCAGTGCGACAGGGGACAGGGCCTTTGATGGCTACACCTTC.